This T cell receptor (beta chain) was sequenced during a study of control samples from healthy donors and cancer patients. The table came from immunoSEQ multiplex PCR; TCRdb's copy has only in-frame clones and leaves some out. The sample consists of 150,000 to 200,000 clones, roughly 89% of them appearing once. The specimen sequenced was blood. The clonotype originates from a woman aged 45-59 years in good health.

CDR3 nucleotides: TGTGCCAGCAGTGACCGTAGGTCCTACAATGAGCAGTTCTTC. Protein product: CASSDRRSYNEQFF. V is TRBV25-1 and J is TRBJ2-1; no clear D. The CDR3 totals 14 residues. V gave up 3 bases and J gave up 1 base, with 7 bases separating them. In germline, CDR1 is MGHDK, CDR2 SYGVNS. The entire variable domain, with the rest obtained from reference TRBV25-1 and TRBJ2-1, is as follows: EADIYQTPRYLVIGTGKKITLECSQTMGHDKMYWYQQDPGMELHLIHYSYGVNSTEKGDLSSESTVSRIRTEHFPLTLESARPSHTSQYLCASSDRRSYNEQFFGPGTRLTVL.